These 25 T cell receptor beta chains share one sample of origin, sequenced in a study of metastatic and nonmetastatic thyroid tumors. Through MiXCR, TCRdb re-clonotyped the PCR reads. The sample has 25,000 to 35,000 clones; about 15% are singletons. Every patient underwent thyroid surgery untreated. Specimen: blood. The receptors come from a female donor with papillary thyroid cancer or a benign thyroid nodule (not recorded which). Some clones in this sample may be carry-over from other donors' samples.

V and J are TRBV7-9 and TRBJ2-7; D not resolved. The CDR3 has 15 residues. Germline values: CDR1 SEHNR, CDR2 FQNEAQ (reference sequence). Between the trimmed V and J ends, which lost 1 base and 3 bases, there was a span of 13 bases. The CDR3 DNA follows: TGTGCCAGCAGCTTAGAGGCATGTCCTAGCTACGAGCAGTACTTC. Protein product: CASSLEACPSYEQYF.

The chain links TRBV3-1 to TRBJ2-7; 7 nucleotides match TRBD1. CDR3 length equals 15 residues. V was pared by 0 bases and J by 9 bases, with 11 bases of the junction left unmatched. The germline V gene encodes CDR1 LGHDT and CDR2 YNNKEL (reference sequence). The CDR3 spells CASSQDSTGFGVQYF. The DNA of the CDR3 is TGTGCCAGCAGCCAAGATTCGACAGGGTTCGGCGTGCAGTACTTC.

Concerning this clone: This clone may be a read error of a much larger clone one base away. The CDR3 protein is CASRWTSGNQETQYF. The CDR3 DNA sequence: TGTGCCAGCAGATGGACTAGCGGGAACCAAGAGACCCAGTACTTC. The chain combines TRBV9 with TRBJ2-5; 12 bases fit TRBD2. The CDR3 is made up of 15 amino acids. Germline V gives CDR1 SGDLS, CDR2 YYNGEE. J gave up 0 bases and V 5 bases, and 2 bases lay outside the gene matches.

This clone was seen ten or more times. The chain has TRBV6-6 and TRBJ1-1; the D gene is possibly TRBD1 (5 bases). The CDR3 spans 15 residues. V was pared by 2 bases and J by 0 bases, with 10 bases between. CDR1 is MNHNY, CDR2 SVGAGI, per germline (reference sequence). CDR3 coding DNA: TGTGCCAGCAGTTACGTGTCGACAGTGAACACTGAAGCTTTCTTT. Protein: CASSYVSTVNTEAFF.

V usage is TRBV7-9 and J usage is TRBJ2-1, with D perhaps TRBD2 (6 bases). Germline V gene data show CDR1 as SEHNR and CDR2 as FQNEAQ (reference sequence). This CDR3 is 13 amino acids long. V was trimmed by 5 bases and J by 7 bases, leaving 12 bases between them. The CDR3 region has the DNA TGTGCCAGCAGCCCAAAACGGGAGAATGAGCAGTTCTTC. Amino acids: CASSPKRENEQFF.

The J gene is TRBJ1-6, the V gene TRBV13; 7 positions match TRBD1. The CDR3 sequence is 14 residues long. Germline V lookup: CDR1 PRHDT, CDR2 FYEKMQ (reference sequence). V shed 6 bases, J shed 14 bases, and the junction held 13 bases outside the gene matches. The CDR3 nucleotides are TGTGCCAGCAGGGCAACAGGGGCTTCGTCAGCCCTCCACTTT. This codes for CASRATGASSALHF.

In regard to this clone: The junction shows a germline mismatch at one end, possibly a read error. The V gene is TRBV6-4, the J gene TRBJ2-2, with D tentatively TRBD1 (6 bases). CDR1 MRHNA and CDR2 SNTAGT come from the germline V gene. The CDR3 is 14 amino acids. The CDR3 here is CVSSEGVATGELFF. CDR3 sequence (DNA): TGTGTCAGCAGTGAGGGGGTCGCCACCGGGGAGCTGTTTTTT.

This clone was recorded at least ten times. This chain uses TRBV27 with TRBJ2-3; D is unresolved. Germline loops: CDR1 MNHEY, CDR2 SMNVEV (reference sequence). Trimming shortened V by 4 bases and J by 5 bases, and 13 bases separated the two germline ends. There are 14 residues in the CDR3. The CDR3 region is CASSSTYQGDTQYF. In DNA form, the CDR3 reads TGTGCCAGCAGTTCAACCTACCAAGGAGATACGCAGTATTTT.

Ten or more counts support this clone. J is TRBJ2-1 and V is TRBV13; 9 bases fit TRBD2. The CDR3 is 21 amino acids. V shed 5 bases, J shed 8 bases, and the junction held 28 bases outside the gene matches. The V gene's germline CDR1 is PRHDT and CDR2 FYEKMQ (reference sequence). CDR3 in amino acids: CASSARLGTAIAGEKSHEQFF. For the CDR3, the DNA is TGTGCCAGCAGCGCCAGGTTAGGGACAGCGATAGCGGGGGAGAAGAGCCATGAGCAGTTCTTC.

This clone was counted only a few times. The V and J genes are TRBV4-1 and TRBJ1-2, with 7 positions matching TRBD1. V lost 1 base, J lost 8 bases, and 16 bases stayed unmatched. This CDR3 region has 17 residues. From germline, CDR1 is MGHRA and CDR2 YSYEKL. This CDR3 is CASSQGPIGTAAEGYTF. The CDR3 bases are TGCGCCAGCAGCCAAGGTCCGATTGGGACAGCGGCAGAGGGCTACACCTTC.

Regarding this clone: Its ends do not fully match the called genes, so a read error is possible. The chain couples TRBV12-3 or TRBV12-4 to TRBJ2-7, with D perhaps given as TRBD1 or TRBD2 (5 bases each). CDR3 length: 18 residues. CDR3 protein: CASSRVREGTMSSYQQYF. As DNA, the CDR3 is TGTGCCAGCAGCCGCGTCCGTGAAGGGACCATGAGCTCCTACCAGCAGTACTTC.

The sample holds one count of this clone. The chain uses TRBV12-5 and TRBJ1-5; TRBD1 might be the D (6 bases). From germline, CDR1 is LGHNT and CDR2 FRNRAP. This CDR3 contains 20 residues. V lost 0 bases and J 9 bases, leaving 30 bases between the germline ends. The chain's CDR3 is CASGLVWCYSTDSRGLPQHF. The DNA for the CDR3 is TGTGCTAGTGGTTTGGTCTGGTGTTATTCCACGGACAGCCGGGGGCTGCCCCAGCATTTT. Filled out from reference TRBV12-5 and TRBJ1-5, the complete variable domain reads DARVTQTPRHKVTEMGQEVTMRCQPILGHNTVFWYRQTMMQGLELLAYFRNRAPLDDSGMPKDRFSAEMPDATLATLKIQPSEPRDSAVYFCASGLVWCYSTDSRGLPQHFGDGTRLSIL.

This clone showed up many times. This chain joins TRBV7-9 and TRBJ1-4; D is undetermined. The CDR3 spans 12 residues. From germline, CDR1 is SEHNR and CDR2 FQNEAQ (reference sequence). With 1 base removed from V and 7 bases from J, the gap between germline ends came to 4 bases. In DNA, the CDR3 is TGTGCCAGCAGCTTAGGGGCTGAAAAACTGTTTTTT. Amino acid sequence: CASSLGAEKLFF.

This clone was picked up many times. The genes are TRBV5-5 and TRBJ2-3; D possibly uses TRBD1 or TRBD2 (5 bases each). Germline-derived CDR1 and CDR2 are SGHKS and YYEKEE (reference sequence). V lost 0 bases to trimming and J lost 3 bases, with 11 bases between them. This CDR3 has 15 residues. The CDR3, as DNA: TGTGCCAGCAGCTTGGGGGGGATTCCAACAGATACGCAGTATTTT. As protein: CASSLGGIPTDTQYF.

This clone is categorized as large (0.1 to 1%). The chain employs TRBV28 and TRBJ2-6, with a possible D match to TRBD2 (6 bases). The CDR3 loop spans 18 amino acids. Germline CDR1 MDHEN, CDR2 SYDVKM. V was pared by 2 bases and J by 5 bases, with 19 bases between. In DNA form, the CDR3 reads TGTGCCAGCAGTTTAGAATGGAGCGGGCCAACTCGGGCCAACGTCCTGACTTTC. This encodes CASSLEWSGPTRANVLTF.

This clone was found many times. The rearrangement links TRBV9 to TRBJ2-1, with 14 bases identical to TRBD2. The J segment lost 6 bases and the V segment lost 3 bases, leaving 2 bases of the junction unmatched. The CDR3 has 15 residues. Looked up from germline, CDR1 is SGDLS and CDR2 is YYNGEE. CDR3 bases: TGTGCCAGCAGCGCTGGGACTAGCGGGGGCAATGAGCAGTTCTTC. Residues: CASSAGTSGGNEQFF.

This clone was observed many times. The chain recombines TRBV29-1 with TRBJ1-2, with 9 bases identical to TRBD1. Per germline, CDR1 SQVTM and CDR2 ANQGSEA. The CDR3 has 12 residues. The J segment lost 3 bases and the V segment lost 8 bases, leaving 4 bases of the junction unmatched. CDR3 loop: CSFDRGDYGYTF. The CDR3 DNA is TGCAGCTTCGACAGGGGGGACTATGGCTACACCTTC.

This clone has ten or more counts. In DNA form, the CDR3 reads TGCAGTGCTAGGGCCGGGCGACAAGGAGGTGCGAACACCGGGGAGCTGTTTTTT. Its translation: CSARAGRQGGANTGELFF. The chain has TRBV20-1 and TRBJ2-2; TRBD2 is a possible D gene (5 bases). The CDR3 has 18 amino acids. Germline CDR1 and CDR2: DFQATT and SNEGSKA (reference sequence). Between the trimmed V and J ends, which lost 3 bases and 0 bases, there was a span of 20 bases.

For this clone: The junction departs from the called germline gene at one end, perhaps through a read error. V and J are TRBV18 and TRBJ2-5, with D perhaps TRBD1 (6 bases). Germline values: CDR1 KGHSH, CDR2 LQKENI. This CDR3 is built from 14 residues. DNA for the CDR3: TGTGCCAGCTCCCATACGGGACACCAAGAGACCCAGCACTTC. Its translation: CASSHTGHQETQHF.

At least ten counts were recorded for this clone. V and J are TRBV12-3 or TRBV12-4 and TRBJ1-1; D gene unclear. The CDR3 covers 12 residues. Trimming shortened V by 4 bases and J by 8 bases, and 11 bases separated the two germline ends. Here the CDR3 reads CASSSRLSEAFF. The CDR3 DNA sequence: TGTGCCAGCAGTTCGCGTTTATCCGAAGCTTTCTTT.

Of note for this clone: One end of the junction fails to match germline, which may point to a read error. This chain joins TRBV5-1 and TRBJ2-7, with 7 bases aligning to TRBD1. Germline CDR1 is SGHRS and CDR2 is YFSETQ. The CDR3 covers 15 residues. The CDR3 is CASGFFGTAGYEQYF. CDR3 nucleotides: TGCGCCAGCGGCTTTTTCGGGACAGCAGGCTACGAGCAGTACTTC.

As to this clone: A much larger clone sits a single nucleotide away, making a read error possible. This chain uses TRBV7-9 with TRBJ2-5; perhaps TRBD1 as D (5 bases). Germline loops: CDR1 SEHNR, CDR2 FQNEAQ (reference sequence). Trimming removed 10 bases from V and 5 bases from J, with 11 bases in between. This CDR3 is built from 11 residues. CDR3 in amino acids: CAITKGETQYF. In DNA form, the CDR3 reads TGTGCCATCACCAAGGGGGAGACCCAGTACTTC.

Regarding this clone: This may come from a read error, since a much larger clone is one base off. V is TRBV10-3 and J is TRBJ2-3; the D is unclear. CDR1 is ENHRY and CDR2 is SYGVKD in the germline V gene. Trimming pared 2 bases from V and 5 bases from J, leaving 11 bases between. There are 14 residues in the CDR3. The CDR3 reads CAISELVGKDTQYF. The CDR3 nucleotides are TGTGCCATCAGTGAGCTCGTGGGCAAAGATACGCAGTATTTT.

On this clone: The junction shows a germline mismatch at one end, possibly a read error. The chain recombines TRBV5-4 with TRBJ1-6, with 9 bases that match TRBD1. Germline V gene lookup returns CDR1 SGHNT and CDR2 YYREEE (reference sequence). The length of the CDR3 is 17 residues. Written as DNA, the CDR3 is TGTGCCAGCAGCTCCAGGTGGGACAGGGACAGTAATCCACCCCTCCACTTT. As protein: CASSSRWDRDSNPPLHF.

This clone was seen at least ten times. The J gene is TRBJ2-1, the V gene TRBV11-2, with 13 bases identical to TRBD2. Germline values: CDR1 SGHAT, CDR2 FQNNGV. Unmatched junction bases numbered 8, after V lost 5 bases and J lost 7 bases. This CDR3 is 16 amino acids long. CDR3 residues: CASSIILAGGQNEQFF. The CDR3 DNA reads TGTGCCAGCAGCATCATACTAGCGGGGGGGCAAAATGAGCAGTTCTTC.